These T cell receptor beta chains were read from a single sample in a study of cytomegalovirus exposure and HLA in healthy donors. Clones were read by immunoSEQ multiplex PCR, and TCRdb kept only the in-frame ones, dropping some. The table has 280,000 or so clones, 88% seen once. The source material was PBMCs. These receptors were taken from a woman aged 18-30 years in good health and CMV-seronegative. The CDR3 runs from the conserved cysteine through the conserved F or W. Fields, in order: J gene, clone size, V gene, D gene, CDR3 protein, CDR3 DNA. The D gene is left open where the match is weak. Size tells how often a clone was seen (once, few, many) or the class of an expanded clone, and some rows leave it out.

TRBJ2-1 | . | TRBV6-5 | . | CASSSGLDNEQFF | TGTGCCAGCAGTTCAGGGCTGGACAATGAGCAGTTCTTC
TRBJ2-2 | . | TRBV6-5 | . | CASSYADTGELFF | TGTGCCAGCAGTTACGCAGACACCGGGGAGCTGTTTTTT
TRBJ1-1 | . | TRBV14 | . | CASSQLEQGGTEAFF | TGTGCCAGCAGCCAATTGGAGCAAGGGGGCACTGAAGCTTTCTTT
TRBJ1-1 | . | TRBV6-5 | TRBD1 | CASRRQGSPEAFF | TGTGCCAGCAGAAGACAGGGATCCCCTGAAGCTTTCTTT
TRBJ2-4 | . | TRBV4-1 | . | CASSQRSPPAKNIQYF | TGCGCCAGCAGCCAACGGTCTCCCCCGGCCAAAAACATTCAGTACTTC
TRBJ2-7 | . | TRBV18 | . | CASGARTYEQYF | TGTGCCAGCGGGGCCCGGACCTACGAGCAGTACTTC
TRBJ2-1 | once | TRBV13 | TRBD1 | CASSPWTGLSSYNEQFF | TGTGCCAGCAGCCCCTGGACAGGTCTTAGCTCCTACAATGAGCAGTTCTTC
TRBJ2-5 | . | TRBV9 | TRBD1 | CASSAHPTTGGGETQYF | TGTGCCAGCAGCGCACACCCGACCACAGGGGGCGGAGAGACCCAGTACTTC
TRBJ2-3 | . | TRBV6-1 | . | CASLWGTTDTQYF | TGTGCCAGCCTATGGGGGACTACAGATACGCAGTATTTT
TRBJ2-7 | . | TRBV27 | . | CASSFRRESYEQYF | TGTGCCAGCAGTTTTCGGAGGGAATCCTACGAGCAGTACTTC
TRBJ1-2 | . | TRBV9 | TRBD1 | CASSGGGQGIGYTF | TGTGCCAGCAGCGGTGGGGGACAGGGAATTGGCTACACCTTC
TRBJ2-1 | few | TRBV2 | . | CATSLSSYNEQFF | TGTGCCACCTCTCTGAGCTCCTACAATGAGCAGTTCTTC
TRBJ1-1 | few | TRBV19 | TRBD1 | CASSIRTGTEAFF | TGTGCCAGTAGTATAAGGACAGGGACTGAAGCTTTCTTT
TRBJ2-3 | . | TRBV2 | . | CASTGTVGDTQYF | TGTGCCAGCACCGGGACTGTTGGGGATACGCAGTATTTT
TRBJ2-7 | . | TRBV5-5 | TRBD1 | CASSLGTGGVGEQYF | TGTGCCAGCAGCTTAGGGACAGGAGGGGTTGGAGAGCAGTACTTC
TRBJ2-1 | . | TRBV9 | . | CASSVQGYNEQFF | TGTGCCAGCAGCGTGCAGGGGTACAATGAGCAGTTCTTC
TRBJ2-1 | . | TRBV11-1 | . | CASSLLGGLSYNEQFF | TGTGCCAGCAGCTTATTGGGGGGGCTCTCCTACAATGAGCAGTTCTTC
TRBJ2-5 | . | TRBV7-2 | . | CASSLVGTEGTQYF | TGTGCCAGCAGCTTAGTAGGGACGGAGGGGACCCAGTACTTC
TRBJ1-1 | . | TRBV27 | . | CASSPPVGTEAFF | TGTGCCAGCAGTCCACCCGTCGGCACTGAAGCTTTCTTT
TRBJ1-4 | once | TRBV6-5 | . | CASSYTVREKLFF | TGTGCCAGCAGTTACACAGTCCGTGAAAAACTGTTTTTT
TRBJ2-1 | . | TRBV7-8 | . | CASRGLLNEQFF | TGTGCCAGCAGGGGGCTTCTCAATGAGCAGTTCTTC
TRBJ1-4 | . | TRBV4-1 | TRBD1 | CASSQFTGGRSEKLFF | TGCGCCAGCAGCCAATTTACAGGGGGGCGCTCTGAAAAACTGTTTTTT
TRBJ2-7 | . | TRBV28 | . | CASSFLTGLSYEQYF | TGTGCCAGCAGTTTCCTAACAGGGCTCTCCTACGAGCAGTACTTC
TRBJ1-2 | . | TRBV27 | TRBD1 | CASSPGQGYNYGYTF | TGTGCCAGCAGCCCCGGACAGGGGTACAACTATGGCTACACCTTC
TRBJ2-7 | . | TRBV18 | . | CASSGIRAGRDEQYF | .
TRBJ2-7 | . | TRBV11-2 | . | CASSLDRLGREQYF | TGTGCCAGCAGCTTAGATCGACTAGGCCGCGAGCAGTACTTC
TRBJ2-7 | once | TRBV28 | . | CASTPGRDPYEQYF | TGTGCCAGCACGCCGGGGCGGGACCCCTACGAGCAGTACTTC
TRBJ2-4 | . | TRBV28 | TRBD1 | CASSRDRGFLAKNIQYF | TGTGCCAGCAGTCGGGACAGGGGATTTTTAGCCAAAAACATTCAGTACTTC
TRBJ2-3 | few | TRBV2 | . | CASITNPGQSTDTQYF | TGTGCCAGCATTACCAATCCGGGACAAAGCACAGATACGCAGTATTTT
TRBJ1-3 | . | TRBV2 | . | CASSERAGEWNTIYF | TGTGCCAGCAGTGAACGGGCAGGGGAATGGAACACCATATATTTT
TRBJ1-2 | . | TRBV9 | TRBD1 | CASSVRTGGNYGYTF | TGTGCCAGCAGCGTCCGGACAGGGGGGAACTATGGCTACACCTTC
TRBJ1-2 | . | TRBV6-5 | . | CASSQTNYGYTF | TGTGCCAGCAGTCAGACTAACTATGGCTACACCTTC
TRBJ2-7 | . | TRBV28 | . | CASSSETVSVLEQYF | TGTGCCAGCAGTTCCGAGACAGTCAGTGTACTCGAGCAGTACTTC
TRBJ1-1 | . | TRBV27 | TRBD1 | CASSRPGQTNTEAFF | TGTGCCAGCAGTAGACCGGGACAGACCAACACTGAAGCTTTCTTT
TRBJ2-1 | . | TRBV6-5 | TRBD1 | CASSRQGYNEQFF | TGTGCCAGCTCTCGACAGGGCTACAATGAGCAGTTCTTC
TRBJ1-2 | . | TRBV20-1 | . | CSAQTGYGYTF | TGCAGTGCTCAGACAGGCTATGGCTACACCTTC
TRBJ2-1 | . | TRBV14 | . | CASSQEKVVVGSNEQFF | TGTGCCAGCAGCCAGGAGAAAGTCGTCGTGGGGAGCAATGAGCAGTTCTTC
TRBJ2-3 | . | TRBV7-3 | TRBD2 | CASSSGTSSTDTQYF | TGTGCCAGCAGCTCCGGGACTAGCAGCACAGATACGCAGTATTTT
TRBJ2-1 | . | TRBV19 | TRBD2 | CASSTRTSRNEQFF | TGTGCCAGTAGTACCCGGACTAGCCGGAATGAGCAGTTCTTC
TRBJ2-3 | . | TRBV28 | . | CASRPGFPSTDTQYF | TGTGCCAGCAGACCAGGGTTCCCAAGCACAGATACGCAGTATTTT